This T cell receptor beta chain is drawn from a study of blood T cell repertoires in COVID-19. As for the study in general: The analysed material was cDNA or gDNA that came from T cells, B-cell-depleted T cells, or PBMCs.

The assay was immunoSEQ multiplex PCR, and TCRdb's table has in-frame clones only and misses some. The top ten clones hold about 12% of a sample with tens of thousands of clones, 82% of them seen once. The CDR3 covers 16 residues. Trimming stripped 10 bases from V and 6 bases from J, with 28 bases between. CDR1 and CDR2 (germline): MDHEN, SYDVKM. Sequenced: peripheral blood. This rearrangement joins TRBV28 to TRBJ2-7, with D possibly being TRBD1 (6 bases). This clonotype originated in a human donor in a cohort sampled during active COVID-19. CDR3 in amino acids: CAIIPWSVNTGIEQYV. The CDR3 bases are TGTGCCATCATCCCTTGGTCAGTTAACACAGGGATCGAGCAGTACGTC.